This T cell receptor beta chain was profiled in a study of OX40 agonist ivuxolimab in advanced cancers. V was pared by 4 bases and J by 2 bases, with 9 bases of the junction left unmatched. This CDR3 is built from 15 residues. CDR1 is SGHDT and CDR2 is YYEEEE in the germline V gene. Details on this clone: What it recognizes is unknown.

The study, taken as a whole, reports: Clones of CD4+ and CD8+ blood T cells grew by week 6 at doses of 0.1 to 3.0 mg/kg.

This table comes from immunoSEQ multiplex PCR, and its TCRdb copy is limited to in-frame clones, with some not included. The profile shows tens of thousands of clones, approximately 86% of them singletons. This sequence joins TRBV5-6 and TRBJ2-7; 7 bases are shared with TRBD2. The input for sequencing was CD4+ or CD8+ T cells sorted from blood, taken in a trial of the OX40 agonist ivuxolimab. The clonotype comes from an adult with an advanced solid tumor such as melanoma, head and neck, liver or kidney cancer. The CDR3 loop is CASSPARGRAYEQYF. The DNA for the CDR3 is TGTGCCAGCAGCCCCGCGAGAGGGAGGGCCTACGAGCAGTACTTC.